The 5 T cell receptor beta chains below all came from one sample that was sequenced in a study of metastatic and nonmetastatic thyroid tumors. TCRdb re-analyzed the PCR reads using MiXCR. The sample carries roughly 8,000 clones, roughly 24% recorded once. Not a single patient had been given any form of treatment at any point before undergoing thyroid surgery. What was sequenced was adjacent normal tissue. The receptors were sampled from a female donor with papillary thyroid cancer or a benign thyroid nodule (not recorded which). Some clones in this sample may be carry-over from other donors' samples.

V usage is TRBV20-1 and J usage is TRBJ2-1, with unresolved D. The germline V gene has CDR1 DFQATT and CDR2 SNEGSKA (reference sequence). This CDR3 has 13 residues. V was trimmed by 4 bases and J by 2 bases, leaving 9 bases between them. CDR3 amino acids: CSATRLTYNEQFF. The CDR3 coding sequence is TGCAGTGCTACCAGACTGACCTACAATGAGCAGTTCTTC.

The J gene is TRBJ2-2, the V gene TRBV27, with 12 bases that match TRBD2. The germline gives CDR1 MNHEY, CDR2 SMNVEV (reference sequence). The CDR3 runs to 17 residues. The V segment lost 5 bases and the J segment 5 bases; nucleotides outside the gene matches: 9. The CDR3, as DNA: TGTGCCAGCAGTCAGACTAGCGGGGGAGTAACAACCGGGGAGCTGTTTTTT. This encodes CASSQTSGGVTTGELFF.

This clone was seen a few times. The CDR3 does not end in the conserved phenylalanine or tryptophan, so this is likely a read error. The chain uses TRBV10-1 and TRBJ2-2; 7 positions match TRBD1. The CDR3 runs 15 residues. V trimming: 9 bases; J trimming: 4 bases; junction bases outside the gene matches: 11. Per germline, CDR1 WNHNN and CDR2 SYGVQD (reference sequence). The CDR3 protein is CASSRSRGRTGELFL. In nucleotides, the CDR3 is TGCGCCAGTTCGCGTTCGAGGGGGCGCACCGGGGAGCTGTTTCTT.

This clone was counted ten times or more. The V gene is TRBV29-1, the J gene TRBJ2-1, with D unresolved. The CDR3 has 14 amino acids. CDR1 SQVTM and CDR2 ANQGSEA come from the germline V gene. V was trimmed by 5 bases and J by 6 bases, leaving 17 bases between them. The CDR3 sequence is CSVPRPVGTNEQFF. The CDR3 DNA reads TGCAGCGTTCCGAGACCCGTGGGTACCAATGAGCAGTTCTTC.

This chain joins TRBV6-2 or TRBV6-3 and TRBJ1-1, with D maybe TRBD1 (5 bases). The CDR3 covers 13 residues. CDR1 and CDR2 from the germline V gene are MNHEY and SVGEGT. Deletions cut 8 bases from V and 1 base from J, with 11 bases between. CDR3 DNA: TGTGCCAGCTCGGGACCGTCGAACACTGAAGCTTTCTTT. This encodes CASSGPSNTEAFF.